This T cell receptor (beta chain) appears in the sequencing data of a study of shared clonotypes between healthy human individuals. Study-wide points: Generation of non-shared clonotypes was less probable than generation of clonotypes shared by all four donors. Among donors, sharing of clonotypes was expected to be affected by sequencing depth. Researchers found naive subsets generally carried larger estimated richness than memory subsets.

The CDR3 extends over 14 amino acids. Trimming removed 1 base at V and 4 bases at J, with 10 bases between. CDR1 is LNHDA, CDR2 SQIVND, per germline (reference sequence). It was CD45RO-negative cells, positively selected for CCR7, that made up naive CD8 cells, with terminally differentiated effector memory CD45RA+ cells excluded. Original data processing: ImmunoSEQ yielded junction-only sequences lacking quality scores, so filtering differed. Sequenced by immunoSEQ multiplex PCR; TCRdb stores in-frame clones only, minus some. From that table come the V and J calls and clone size; the DNA was used to work out D and trimming. The table records approximately 2,200,000 clones, roughly 91% of them present only once. A note on this clone: Its specificity is not known.

This TCR derives from a man aged 18 to 35 in good health. Some clones in this sample may be carry-over from other donors' samples. The sequenced material came from naive CD8+ T cells from PBMCs. J is TRBJ2-5 and V is TRBV19; D not certain. DNA for the CDR3: TGTGCCAGTAGTATAGTCTACGCTTCAGAGACCCAGTACTTC. This translates into CASSIVYASETQYF. Combining the CDR3 with reference TRBV19 and TRBJ2-5 gives the whole variable domain DGGITQSPKYLFRKEGQNVTLSCEQNLNHDAMYWYRQDPGQGLRLIYYSQIVNDFQKGDIAEGYSVSREKKESFPLTVTSAQKNPTAFYLCASSIVYASETQYFGPGTRLLVL.